The 22 T cell receptor beta chains given below trace back to one sample, sequenced in a study of T cells in Graves' hyperthyroidism and ophthalmopathy. Amplification yielded TCR beta CDR3 regions, with RNA transcripts as the source. HTBI primers drove first-round RT-PCR of the TCR CDR3. TCRdb itself ran the multiplex PCR reads through MiXCR, one entry per CDR3 protein. The repertoire has 550,000 to 850,000 distinct CDR3 sequences, over 15% of them found once; the top ten carry 16%. What was sequenced was blood. The receptors stem from a woman in her 50s with Graves' hyperthyroidism that later progressed to Graves' ophthalmopathy.

This clonotype was counted between two and nine times. The chain links TRBV18 to TRBJ1-5; 8 bases map to TRBD1. The CDR3 loop spans 16 amino acids. V lost 6 bases and J lost 2; bases outside the gene matches: 9. Germline CDR1 KGHSH, CDR2 LQKENI. Written as DNA, the CDR3 is TGTGCCAGCTCGCGATTAGGACAGGGTGGCAATCAGCCCCAGCATTTT. Translated, it gives CASSRLGQGGNQPQHF.

The gene calls are TRBV5-1 and TRBJ2-2; TRBD1 matches 7 bases. The length of the CDR3 is 14 residues. Per the germline V gene, CDR1 is SGHRS and CDR2 is YFSETQ. V lost 4 bases to trimming and J lost 8 bases; unmatched junction nucleotides: 8. CDR3 nucleotides: TGCGCCAGCAGCCTACCGACAGGGTCAGGGGAGCTGTTTTTT. Translation gives CASSLPTGSGELFF.

There are a few counts of this clonotype. V gene TRBV7-9 combines with J gene TRBJ2-1; 8 nucleotides match TRBD2. The J segment lost 8 bases and the V segment lost 0 bases, leaving 6 bases of the junction unmatched. This CDR3 contains 15 residues. From germline, CDR1 is SEHNR and CDR2 FQNEAQ (reference sequence). CDR3 sequence: CASSLAGLGADEQFF. The CDR3, as DNA: TGTGCCAGCAGCTTAGCGGGACTAGGGGCCGATGAGCAGTTCTTC.

In its sample, this clonotype was seen many times. This rearrangement joins TRBV3-1 to TRBJ2-3; TRBD2 is a possible D gene (6 bases). There are 14 residues in the CDR3. V dropped 4 bases and J dropped 2 bases, with 10 bases sitting between them. Germline V gives CDR1 LGHDT, CDR2 YNNKEL (reference sequence). The chain's CDR3 is CASSPIADTDTQYF. The CDR3 DNA sequence: TGTGCCAGCAGCCCGATAGCGGACACAGATACGCAGTATTTT.

The chain employs TRBV11-1 and TRBJ2-5, with 8 bases identical to TRBD2. V was pared by 5 bases and J by 2 bases, with 4 bases of the junction left unmatched. The CDR3 consists of 14 residues. Germline V gene sequence: CDR1 SGHAT, CDR2 FQDESV (reference sequence). The CDR3 loop is CASSRGGVQETQYF. The CDR3 DNA sequence: TGTGCCAGCAGCCGGGGGGGGGTTCAAGAGACCCAGTACTTC.

The CDR3 is CSAERGFF. The CDR3 DNA reads as TGCAGTGCTGAAAGAGGGTTCTTC. The V and J genes are TRBV20-1 and TRBJ2-1, with no clear D. Per the germline V gene, CDR1 is DFQATT and CDR2 is SNEGSKA (reference sequence). Deletions cut 5 bases from V and 15 bases from J, with 8 bases between. This CDR3 is built from 8 residues.

This chain joins TRBV12-5 and TRBJ1-4, with D perhaps TRBD1 (6 bases). Per germline, CDR1 LGHNT and CDR2 FRNRAP. The CDR3 has 14 amino acids. V lost 3 bases, J lost 6 bases, and 11 bases lay in between. DNA of the CDR3: TGTGCTAGTGGTTTTAGGGGGGGCGATGAAAAACTGTTTTTT. Encoded protein: CASGFRGGDEKLFF.

The chain uses TRBV7-6 and TRBJ2-5; D uncertain. Between the trimmed V and J ends, which lost 1 base and 4 bases, there was a span of 7 bases. Germline V gene sequence: CDR1 SGHVS, CDR2 FNYEAQ. CDR3 length: 13 residues. This CDR3 is CASSLEPGETQYF. For the CDR3, the DNA is TGTGCCAGCAGCTTAGAACCAGGAGAGACCCAGTACTTC.

The rearrangement links TRBV19 to TRBJ2-6, with TRBD1 matching 10 bases. CDR3 size: 17 residues. CDR1 LNHDA and CDR2 SQIVND come from the germline V gene (reference sequence). The V and J ends lost 4 bases and 2 bases, in that order; junction bases with no gene match: 5. The CDR3 bases are TGTGCCAGTAGTACCACCGACAGGGGGCCTGGGGCCAACGTCCTGACTTTC. It translates to CASSTTDRGPGANVLTF. Based on the CDR3 plus reference TRBV19 and TRBJ2-6, the full variable domain is DGGITQSPKYLFRKEGQNVTLSCEQNLNHDAMYWYRQDPGQGLRLIYYSQIVNDFQKGDIAEGYSVSREKKESFPLTVTSAQKNPTAFYLCASSTTDRGPGANVLTFGAGSRLTVL.

In its sample, this clonotype was seen a few times. At one of its ends the junction is not consistent with the germline gene, which may arise from a read error. The chain combines TRBV20-1 with TRBJ1-5, with D possibly TRBD1 on 6 matching bases. CDR1 and CDR2 (germline): DFQATT, SNEGSKA (reference sequence). This CDR3 comprises 12 residues. The CDR3 nucleotides are TGCAGTTCTAGGGGGACTGGCCAGCCCCAGCATTTT. Its translation: CSSRGTGQPQHF.

In the case of this clonotype: This sequence may be a read error, since a much larger clone differs from it by one base. The chain recombines TRBV3-1 with TRBJ1-4; 8 positions match TRBD1. CDR3 length: 15 amino acids. Germline-derived CDR1 and CDR2 are LGHDT and YNNKEL (reference sequence). Trimming at V came to 2 bases and at J to 8 bases, leaving 7 bases not matched to a gene. The CDR3 is CASSQSGTGSEKLFF. As DNA, the CDR3 is TGTGCCAGCAGCCAAAGCGGGACAGGTAGCGAAAAACTGTTTTTT.

About this clonotype: A much larger clone is a single base away; this may be a read error. The chain links TRBV9 to TRBJ2-7, with D maybe TRBD2 (5 bases). CDR1 and CDR2 from the germline V gene are SGDLS and YYNGEE. Trimming cost V 4 bases and J 6 bases, with 14 bases left between them. The CDR3 contains 13 residues. CDR3 amino acids: CASSNANEGEQYF. The CDR3 DNA reads TGTGCCAGCAGCAACGCTAATGAGGGCGAGCAGTACTTC.

This clonotype appeared many times. The chain has TRBV12-3 or TRBV12-4 and TRBJ1-5, with unresolved D. V was clipped by 3 bases and J by 3 bases, with 15 bases between them. This CDR3 is built from 16 residues. The CDR3: CASSLEGGYLNQPQHF. The CDR3 coding sequence is TGTGCCAGCAGTTTGGAGGGCGGTTACCTCAATCAGCCCCAGCATTTT.

This clonotype was detected a few times. The gene calls are TRBV7-6 and TRBJ2-3, with D possibly being TRBD2 (6 bases). Germline CDR1 and CDR2: SGHVS and FNYEAQ. V lost 6 bases and J 6 bases, leaving 19 bases between the germline ends. The CDR3 covers 15 residues. CDR3 DNA sequence: TGTGCCAGCAGTCCAAACCTAGCGCCGGGGGATACGCAGTATTTT. Translating it yields CASSPNLAPGDTQYF.

This clonotype has ten or more counts. This chain joins TRBV2 and TRBJ1-6; 8 bases fit TRBD1. CDR1 SNHLY and CDR2 FYNNEI come from the germline V gene. V shed 5 bases and J 6 bases; nucleotides not matched to a gene: 6. This CDR3 has 15 residues. CDR3 bases: TGTGCCAGCAGTCAGCGGACAGGGAGTAATTCACCCCTCCACTTT. Translated: CASSQRTGSNSPLHF.

Remarks on this clonotype: At one of its ends the junction is not consistent with the germline gene, which may arise from a read error. The chain uses TRBV7-7 and TRBJ2-5; tentatively, D is TRBD1 or TRBD2 (5 bases each). Germline CDR1 is SSHAT and CDR2 is FNYEAQ (reference sequence). This CDR3 has 14 amino acids. The CDR3 spells CASSLGDVEETQYF. The CDR3 DNA is TGTGCTAGCAGCTTAGGGGACGTGGAAGAGACCCAGTACTTC.

The chain is built from TRBV5-5 and TRBJ1-5, with 7 bases fitting TRBD1. This CDR3 spans 16 amino acids. V shed 6 bases, J shed 1 base, and the junction held 10 bases outside the gene matches. Germline V gene data show CDR1 as SGHKS and CDR2 as YYEKEE (reference sequence). The CDR3 coding sequence is TGTGCCAGCAACCATCCCCGACAGGGCAGCAATCAGCCCCAGCATTTT. This sequence encodes CASNHPRQGSNQPQHF. Full variable domain (outside the CDR3, taken from reference TRBV5-5 and TRBJ1-5): DAGVTQSPTHLIKTRGQQVTLRCSPISGHKSVSWYQQVLGQGPQFIFQYYEKEERGRGNFPDRFSARQFPNYSSELNVNALLLGDSALYLCASNHPRQGSNQPQHFGDGTRLSIL.

V usage is TRBV4-2 and J usage is TRBJ2-5; 7 bases line up with TRBD2. The CDR3 is 14 residues long. Germline assignment: CDR1 LGHNA and CDR2 YNFKEQ. Unmatched junction bases numbered 4, after V lost 3 bases and J lost 3 bases. The CDR3 DNA reads as TGTGCCAGCAGCCACCGCGGGAGAGAAGAGACCCAGTACTTC. Translation: CASSHRGREETQYF.

J is TRBJ1-4 and V is TRBV12-3 or TRBV12-4; D remains unclear. Trimming stripped 2 bases from V and 10 bases from J, with 5 bases between. CDR3 length: 11 residues. The CDR3 DNA reads TGTGCCAGCAGTTTATTCGGAAAACTGTTTTTT. Protein product: CASSLFGKLFF.

The chain combines TRBV18 with TRBJ2-1, with D possibly called TRBD1 or TRBD2 (5 bases each). Germline assignment: CDR1 KGHSH and CDR2 LQKENI. The V gene lost 3 bases and the J gene lost 7 bases, with 19 bases spanning the gap. The CDR3 has 16 residues. CDR3 protein: CASSPLGTPGLNEQFF. CDR3 in DNA: TGTGCCAGCTCACCGTTAGGGACCCCGGGCCTGAATGAGCAGTTCTTC.

Ten or more counts support this clonotype. The J gene is TRBJ2-1, the V gene TRBV6-2 or TRBV6-3; 7 positions agree with TRBD1. The CDR3 is 15 residues long. Trimming cost V 5 bases and J 1 base; bases outside gene matches: 5. The germline V gene has CDR1 MNHEY and CDR2 SVGEGT. CDR3 sequence reads: CASSRVDRSYNEQFF. DNA for the CDR3: TGTGCCAGCAGTAGGGTGGACAGGTCCTACAATGAGCAGTTCTTC.

A word on this clonotype: This may be a read error: a much more frequent sequence differs by one nucleotide. V gene TRBV7-9 combines with J gene TRBJ1-6, with D possibly matching TRBD1 (5 bases). Trimming removed 4 bases from V and 7 bases from J, with 11 bases in between. Germline CDR1 SEHNR, CDR2 FQNEAQ (reference sequence). The CDR3 runs 14 residues. The CDR3 region is CASSSRDLNSPLHF. The CDR3 DNA is TGTGCCAGCAGCTCCCGGGACCTAAATTCACCCCTCCACTTT.